In its sample, the clone carrying this T cell receptor beta chain was seen many times. What it binds is unknown. The CDR3 is cut off 3 residues early in the read; its end comes from the germline J gene. Blood samples were heparinized, about 4.5 to 8.5 ml per donor. CVID and control samples used equivalent genomic DNA input. The assay was immunoSEQ multiplex PCR, and TCRdb's table has in-frame clones only and misses some. The sample contains approximately 34,000 clones, none of them singletons. Trimming left V 8 bases short and J 1 base short, with 6 bases between. This CDR3 contains 11 residues. Per germline, CDR1 MNHEY and CDR2 SVGEGT. This sample stems from a study of T cell clonality in common variable immunodeficiency. General study results and limits: Links between repertoire features and CVID complications were heterogeneity-limited. Shared TCRbeta clones were fewer between CVID subjects than controls.

The sample taken for sequencing was peripheral blood mononuclear cells. The chain links TRBV6-2 or TRBV6-3 to TRBJ2-7; D perhaps matches TRBD1 (5 bases). The receptor was isolated from a person between 18 and 75 years old in good health. Incomplete CDR3 DNA: TGTGCCAGCGCAGGGTCCTACGAG. Its translation is CASAGSYE. In full, the CDR3 is CASAGSYEQYF.